This T cell receptor (beta chain) was captured by sequencing in a study of blood T cell repertoires in COVID-19 (dated by TCRdb to 2020 to 2022). About the investigation overall: Samples covering the acute and convalescent phases of COVID-19 were provided by collaborators in the United States, Italy and Spain. HLA class I and class II types, where available, came from metadata supplied by the sample provider rather than from assay-based typing. Samples came from the ongoing ImmuneRACE study (first 160 participants) plus 1,254 subjects from 6 global collaborators. A freely available public database, intended as a resource for researchers studying the immune response to SARS-CoV-2, is where the repertoires were released. Deeply sampled blood TCRbeta repertoires from subjects exposed to, actively infected with, or recovered from COVID-19 were included in the dataset. The prospective study material was composed of cDNA or gDNA derived from T cells, B-cell-depleted T cells, or PBMCs. A de-identified subject ID, COVID-19 status, age in years and sex were almost always included in the sample metadata. Broad study findings and their caveats: How much clinical and demographic metadata was included differed by source and by participant, and the metadata was provided uncurated.

The collaborating institutions used their own protocols to collect whole blood in K2EDTA tubes. For TCRbeta analysis, collaborators shipped samples in one of three forms: frozen whole blood, isolated PBMCs, or DNA extracted from either of those sample types. Reading the germline V gene (reference sequence) gives CDR1 MNHEY and CDR2 SMNVEV. The CDR3, cysteine through phenylalanine, is 12 amino acids long. Here the CDR3 DNA is all that survives: 36 bases in frame from base 1. Between the V and J ends, shortened by 6 bases and 2 bases respectively, the junction contains 5 bases. About this clone: The antigen it binds to is not known. There are no base qualities to consult, and no much larger clone falls within one base.

The immunoSEQ Assay, a bias-controlled multiplex PCR, was used to amplify TCRbeta CDR3 regions from genomic DNA. Turning to the authors' computational methods: Nucleated cell counts per sample were estimated from amplification of reference gene primers within the assay. To quantify the absolute abundance of each unique TCRbeta CDR3 rearrangement, sequence reads were collapsed and filtered. For each sample, productive Simpson clonality was calculated as the square root of Simpson's diversity index across productive rearrangements. TCRdb took over this immuneACCESS table, retaining in-frame rearrangements with V and J assigned. Such tables are incomplete; in checked studies, under half of the missing clones stem from an unresolved V gene, and the remainder is unexplained. V, J and clone size reflect that table, while D and trimming were determined from the DNA. In this sample the table shows some 23,000 clones, 75% to 95% of which occur a single time. The ten largest clones capture about a sixth of the sample.

This receptor was taken from a human donor in a cohort sampled during active COVID-19. The chain links TRBV27 with TRBJ1-5, with a tentative D gene TRBD1 over 5 matching bases. The specimen sequenced was peripheral blood. The DNA reads as follows: TGTGCCAGCAGACAGGGCAATCAGCCCCAGCATTTT. It translates to CASRQGNQPQHF.